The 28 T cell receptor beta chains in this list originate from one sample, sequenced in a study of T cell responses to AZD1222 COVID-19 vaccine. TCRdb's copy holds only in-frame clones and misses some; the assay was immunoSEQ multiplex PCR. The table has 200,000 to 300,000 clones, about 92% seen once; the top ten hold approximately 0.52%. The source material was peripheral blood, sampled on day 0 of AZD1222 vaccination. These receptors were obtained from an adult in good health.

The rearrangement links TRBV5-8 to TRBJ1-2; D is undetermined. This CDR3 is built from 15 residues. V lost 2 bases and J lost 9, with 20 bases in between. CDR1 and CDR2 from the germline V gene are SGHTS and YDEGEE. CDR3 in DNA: TGTGCCAGCAGCTTTGGGTCCGGCCTGGGCTACCGCTACACCTTC. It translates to CASSFGSGLGYRYTF.

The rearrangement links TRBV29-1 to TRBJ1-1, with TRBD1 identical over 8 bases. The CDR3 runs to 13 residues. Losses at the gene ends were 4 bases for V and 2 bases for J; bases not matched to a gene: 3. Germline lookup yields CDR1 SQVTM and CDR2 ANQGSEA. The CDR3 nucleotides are TGCAGCGTTGGGGGACAGGTAAACACTGAAGCTTTCTTT. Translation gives CSVGGQVNTEAFF. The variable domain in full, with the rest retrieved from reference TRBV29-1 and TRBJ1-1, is SAVISQKPSRDICQRGTSLTIQCQVDSQVTMMFWYRQQPGQSLTLIATANQGSEATYESGFVIDKFPISRPNLTFSTLTVSNMSPEDSSIYLCSVGGQVNTEAFFGQGTRLTVV.

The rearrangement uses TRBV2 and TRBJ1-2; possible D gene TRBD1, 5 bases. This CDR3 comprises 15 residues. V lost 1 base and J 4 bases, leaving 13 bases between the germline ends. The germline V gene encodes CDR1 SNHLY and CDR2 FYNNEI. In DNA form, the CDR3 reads TGTGCCAGCAGTGAAGATGCGGGGACTTTCTATGGCTACACCTTC. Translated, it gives CASSEDAGTFYGYTF.

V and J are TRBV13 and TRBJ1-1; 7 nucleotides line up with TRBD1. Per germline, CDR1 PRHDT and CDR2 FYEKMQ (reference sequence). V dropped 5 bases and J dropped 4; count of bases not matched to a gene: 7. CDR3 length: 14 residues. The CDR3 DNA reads TGTGCCAGCAGCGGGAGGGACAGTCGCACTGAAGCTTTCTTT. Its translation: CASSGRDSRTEAFF.

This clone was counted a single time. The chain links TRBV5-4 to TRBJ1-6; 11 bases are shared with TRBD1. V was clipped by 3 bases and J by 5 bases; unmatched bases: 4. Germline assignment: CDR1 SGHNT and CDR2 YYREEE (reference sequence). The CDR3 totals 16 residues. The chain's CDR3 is CASSSPGQGDNSPLHF. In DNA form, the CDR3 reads TGTGCCAGCAGCTCCCCGGGACAGGGGGATAATTCACCCCTCCACTTT.

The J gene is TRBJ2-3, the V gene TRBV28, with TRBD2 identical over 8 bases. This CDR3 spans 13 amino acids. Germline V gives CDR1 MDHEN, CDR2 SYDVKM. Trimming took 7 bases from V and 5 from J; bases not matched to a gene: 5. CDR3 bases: TGTGCCAGCATCGGGGGGGGAGGAGATACGCAGTATTTT. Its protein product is CASIGGGGDTQYF.

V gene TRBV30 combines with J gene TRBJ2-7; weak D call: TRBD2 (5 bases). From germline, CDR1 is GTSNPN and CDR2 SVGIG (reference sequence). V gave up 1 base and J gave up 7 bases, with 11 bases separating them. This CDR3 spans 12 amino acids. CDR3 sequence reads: CAWSGTSWEQYF. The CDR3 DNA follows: TGTGCCTGGAGTGGGACTTCGTGGGAGCAGTACTTC.

CDR3 sequence: CASSIMNTGELFF. DNA of the CDR3: TGTGCCAGCAGCATCATGAACACCGGGGAGCTGTTTTTT. The chain carries TRBV9 and TRBJ2-2; D is ambiguous. Trimming pared 4 bases from V and 1 base from J, leaving 5 bases between. The CDR3 is made up of 13 amino acids. From germline, CDR1 is SGDLS and CDR2 YYNGEE.

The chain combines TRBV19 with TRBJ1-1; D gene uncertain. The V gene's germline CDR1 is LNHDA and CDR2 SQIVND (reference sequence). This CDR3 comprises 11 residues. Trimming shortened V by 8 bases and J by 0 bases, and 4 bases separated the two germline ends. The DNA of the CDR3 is TGTGCCAGTGCAGTGAACACTGAAGCTTTCTTT. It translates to CASAVNTEAFF.

CDR3 region: CASSAGVGGYTF. As DNA, the CDR3 is TGTGCCAGCAGCGCTGGGGTGGGTGGCTACACCTTC. The chain couples TRBV9 to TRBJ1-2, with D unresolved. Germline V gene sequence: CDR1 SGDLS, CDR2 YYNGEE. The CDR3 is 12 amino acids. V was trimmed by 3 bases and J by 7 bases, leaving 10 bases between them.

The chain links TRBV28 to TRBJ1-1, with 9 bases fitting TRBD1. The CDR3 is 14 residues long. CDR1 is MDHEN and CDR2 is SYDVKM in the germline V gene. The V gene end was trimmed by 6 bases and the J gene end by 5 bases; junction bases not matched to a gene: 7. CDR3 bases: TGTGCCAGCAGGGCCGGACAGGGGAGAACTGAAGCTTTCTTT. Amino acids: CASRAGQGRTEAFF.

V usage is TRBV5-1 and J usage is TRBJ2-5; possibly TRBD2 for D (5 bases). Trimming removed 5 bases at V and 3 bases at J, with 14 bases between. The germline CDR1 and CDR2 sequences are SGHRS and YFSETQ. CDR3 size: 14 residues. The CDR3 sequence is CASRRFGGEETQYF. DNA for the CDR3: TGCGCCAGCAGAAGGTTTGGAGGAGAAGAGACCCAGTACTTC.

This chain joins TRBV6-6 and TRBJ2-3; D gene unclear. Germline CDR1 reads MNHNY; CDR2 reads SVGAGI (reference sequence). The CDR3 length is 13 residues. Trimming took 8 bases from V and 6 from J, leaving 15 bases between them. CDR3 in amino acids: CASGLQGSDTQYF. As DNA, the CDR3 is TGTGCCAGCGGTCTCCAAGGATCCGATACGCAGTATTTT.

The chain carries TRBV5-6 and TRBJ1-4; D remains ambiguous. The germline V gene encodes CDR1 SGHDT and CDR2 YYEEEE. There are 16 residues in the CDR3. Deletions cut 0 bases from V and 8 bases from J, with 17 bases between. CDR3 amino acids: CASSLGARSRGEKLFF. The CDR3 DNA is TGTGCCAGCAGCTTGGGGGCGAGGTCAAGAGGGGAAAAACTGTTTTTT.

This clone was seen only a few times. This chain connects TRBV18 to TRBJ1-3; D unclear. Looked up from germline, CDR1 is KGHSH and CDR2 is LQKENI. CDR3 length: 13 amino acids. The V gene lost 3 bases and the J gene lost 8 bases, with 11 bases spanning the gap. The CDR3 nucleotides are TGTGCCAGCTCACCCCGGTCTCAAGACACCATATATTTT. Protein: CASSPRSQDTIYF. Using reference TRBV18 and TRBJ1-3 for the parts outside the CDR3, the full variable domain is NAGVMQNPRHLVRRRGQEARLRCSPMKGHSHVYWYRQLPEEGLKFMVYLQKENIIDESGMPKERFSAEFPKEGPSILRIQQVVRGDSAAYFCASSPRSQDTIYFGEGSWLTVV.

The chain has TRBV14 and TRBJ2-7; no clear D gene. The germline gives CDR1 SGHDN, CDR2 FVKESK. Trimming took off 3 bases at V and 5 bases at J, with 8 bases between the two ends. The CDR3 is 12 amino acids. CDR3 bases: TGTGCCAGCAGCCAGTTAAGGGACGAGCAGTACTTC. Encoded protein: CASSQLRDEQYF.

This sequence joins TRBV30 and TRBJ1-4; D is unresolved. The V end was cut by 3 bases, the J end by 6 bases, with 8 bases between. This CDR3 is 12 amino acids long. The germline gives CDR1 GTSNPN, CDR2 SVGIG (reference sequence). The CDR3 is CAWSGLDEKLFF. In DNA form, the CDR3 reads TGTGCCTGGAGCGGGTTAGATGAAAAACTGTTTTTT. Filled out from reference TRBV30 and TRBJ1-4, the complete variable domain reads SQTIHQWPATLVQPVGSPLSLECTVEGTSNPNLYWYRQAAGRGLQLLFYSVGIGQISSEVPQNLSASRPQDRQFILSSKKLLLSDSGFYLCAWSGLDEKLFFGSGTQLSVL.

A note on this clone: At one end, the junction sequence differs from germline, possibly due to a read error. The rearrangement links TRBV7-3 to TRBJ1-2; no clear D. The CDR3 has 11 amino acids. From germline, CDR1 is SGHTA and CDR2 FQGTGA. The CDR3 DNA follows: TGCCGGCAGGTCTTCCCCTATGGCTACACCTTC. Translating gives CRQVFPYGYTF.

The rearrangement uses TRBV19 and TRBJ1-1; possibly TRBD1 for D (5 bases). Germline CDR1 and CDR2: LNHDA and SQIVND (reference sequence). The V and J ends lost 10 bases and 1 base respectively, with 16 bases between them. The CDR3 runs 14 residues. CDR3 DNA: TGTGCCACCCAATGGGGCAGCTCGAACACTGAAGCTTTCTTT. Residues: CATQWGSSNTEAFF.

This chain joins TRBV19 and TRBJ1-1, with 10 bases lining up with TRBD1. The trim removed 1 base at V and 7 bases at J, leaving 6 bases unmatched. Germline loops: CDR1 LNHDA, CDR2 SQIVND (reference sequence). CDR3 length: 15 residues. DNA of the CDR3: TGTGCCAGTAGTATAGGTAGGGACAGGGGAAATGAAGCTTTCTTT. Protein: CASSIGRDRGNEAFF.

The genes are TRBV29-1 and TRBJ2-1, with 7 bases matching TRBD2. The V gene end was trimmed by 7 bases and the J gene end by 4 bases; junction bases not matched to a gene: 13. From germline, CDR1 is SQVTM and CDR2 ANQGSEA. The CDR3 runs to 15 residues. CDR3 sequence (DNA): TGCAGCGCCGCCCCGGTTGCTAGCGGATACAATGAGCAGTTCTTC. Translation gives CSAAPVASGYNEQFF.

The CDR3 DNA follows: TGTGCCAGCAGCCCCTCGGGGGTAGAGGAAAAACTGTTTTTT. Translating it yields CASSPSGVEEKLFF. The chain carries TRBV7-9 and TRBJ1-4; possible D gene TRBD1, 5 bases. The germline V gene encodes CDR1 SEHNR and CDR2 FQNEAQ (reference sequence). This CDR3 is 14 amino acids long. The ends were cut back, 5 bases at V and 8 bases at J, with 15 bases in the middle.

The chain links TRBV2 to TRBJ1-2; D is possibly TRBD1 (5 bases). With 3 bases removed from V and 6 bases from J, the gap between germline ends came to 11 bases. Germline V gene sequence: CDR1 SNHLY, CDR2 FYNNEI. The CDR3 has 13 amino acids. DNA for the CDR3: TGTGCCAGCAGTGACCCAGGGTTAAATGGCTACACCTTC. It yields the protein CASSDPGLNGYTF.

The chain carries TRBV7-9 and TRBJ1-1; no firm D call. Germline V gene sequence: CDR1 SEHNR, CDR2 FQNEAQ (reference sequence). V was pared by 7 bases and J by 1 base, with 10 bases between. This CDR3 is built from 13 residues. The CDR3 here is CASTRVGNTEAFF. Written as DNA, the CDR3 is TGTGCCAGCACTCGAGTAGGGAACACTGAAGCTTTCTTT. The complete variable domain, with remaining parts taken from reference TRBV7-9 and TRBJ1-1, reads DTGVSQNPRHKITKRGQNVTFRCDPISEHNRLYWYRQTLGQGPEFLTYFQNEAQLEKSRLLSDRFSAERPKGSFSTLEIQRTEQGDSAMYLCASTRVGNTEAFFGQGTRLTVV.

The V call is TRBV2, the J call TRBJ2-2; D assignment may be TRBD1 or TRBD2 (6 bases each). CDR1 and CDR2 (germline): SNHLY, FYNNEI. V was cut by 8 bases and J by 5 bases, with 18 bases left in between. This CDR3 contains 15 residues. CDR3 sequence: CASAPRERGTGELFF. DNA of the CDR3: TGTGCCAGCGCACCTCGGGAGAGGGGGACCGGGGAGCTGTTTTTT.

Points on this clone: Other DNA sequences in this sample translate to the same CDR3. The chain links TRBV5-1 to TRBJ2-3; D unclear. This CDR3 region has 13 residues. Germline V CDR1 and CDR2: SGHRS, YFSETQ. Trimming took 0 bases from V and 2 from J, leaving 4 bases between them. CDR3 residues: CASSLEATDTQYF. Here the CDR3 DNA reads TGCGCCAGCAGCTTGGAGGCCACAGATACGCAGTATTTT.

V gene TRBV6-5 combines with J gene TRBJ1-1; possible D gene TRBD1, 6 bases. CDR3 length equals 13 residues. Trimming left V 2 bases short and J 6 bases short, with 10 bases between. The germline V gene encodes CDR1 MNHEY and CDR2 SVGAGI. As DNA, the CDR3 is TGTGCCAGCAGTTACCTGACAGGTTCTGAAGCTTTCTTT. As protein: CASSYLTGSEAFF.

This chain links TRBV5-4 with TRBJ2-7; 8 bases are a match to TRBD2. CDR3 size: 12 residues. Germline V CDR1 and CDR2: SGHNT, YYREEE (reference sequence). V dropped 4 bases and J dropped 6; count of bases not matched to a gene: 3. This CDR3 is CASSPGGGEQYF. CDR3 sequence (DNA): TGTGCCAGCAGCCCGGGGGGGGGCGAGCAGTACTTC.